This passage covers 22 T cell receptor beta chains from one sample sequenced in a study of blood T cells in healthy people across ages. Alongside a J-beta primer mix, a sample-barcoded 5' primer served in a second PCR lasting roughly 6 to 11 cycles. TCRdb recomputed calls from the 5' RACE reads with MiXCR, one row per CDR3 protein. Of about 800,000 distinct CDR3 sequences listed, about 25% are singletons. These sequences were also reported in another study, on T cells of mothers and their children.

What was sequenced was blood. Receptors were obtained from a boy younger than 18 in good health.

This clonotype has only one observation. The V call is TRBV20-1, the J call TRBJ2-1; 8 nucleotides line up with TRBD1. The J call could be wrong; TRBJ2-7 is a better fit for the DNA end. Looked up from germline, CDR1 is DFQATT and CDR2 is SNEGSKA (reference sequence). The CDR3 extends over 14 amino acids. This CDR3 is CSAPITGTGYEQYF. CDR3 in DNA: TGCAGTGCGCCAATTACCGGGACAGGATACGAGCAGTACTTC.

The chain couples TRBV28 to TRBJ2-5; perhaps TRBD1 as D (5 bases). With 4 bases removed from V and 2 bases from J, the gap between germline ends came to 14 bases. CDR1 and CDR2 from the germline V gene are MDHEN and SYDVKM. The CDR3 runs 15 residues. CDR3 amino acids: CASSSPSQGQETQYF. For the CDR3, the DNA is TGTGCCAGCAGTTCACCGTCCCAGGGACAAGAGACCCAGTACTTC.

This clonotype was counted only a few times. This CDR3 is CASTPGGVWRGYTF. The CDR3 DNA is TGTGCCAGCACCCCAGGTGGGGTATGGAGAGGCTACACCTTC. The chain joins TRBV6-5 to TRBJ1-2; D gene ambiguous. The V end lost 7 bases, the J end lost 8 bases, and 20 bases lay between the germline ends. Germline V CDR1 and CDR2: MNHEY, SVGAGI. The CDR3 sequence is 14 residues long.

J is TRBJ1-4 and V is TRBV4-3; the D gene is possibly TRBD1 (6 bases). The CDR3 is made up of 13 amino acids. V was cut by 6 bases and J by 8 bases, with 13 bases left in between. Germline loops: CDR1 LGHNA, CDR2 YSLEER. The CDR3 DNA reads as TGCGCCAGCAGGGAACCTCAGGGGGAAAAACTGTTTTTT. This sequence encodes CASREPQGEKLFF.

The CDR3 sequence is CASSQDRTLLDYGYTF. For the CDR3, the DNA is TGCGCCAGCAGCCAAGACCGGACATTATTGGACTATGGCTACACCTTC. The rearrangement joins TRBV4-3 to TRBJ1-2; D perhaps matches TRBD1 (5 bases). V was cut by 0 bases and J by 3 bases, with 14 bases left in between. This CDR3 has 16 residues. Per the germline V gene, CDR1 is LGHNA and CDR2 is YSLEER.

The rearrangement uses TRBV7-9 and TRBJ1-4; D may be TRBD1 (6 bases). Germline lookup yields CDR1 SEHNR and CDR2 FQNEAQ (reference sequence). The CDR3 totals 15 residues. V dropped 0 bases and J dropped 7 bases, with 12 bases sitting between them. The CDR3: CASSLARRGGEKLFF. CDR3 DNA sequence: TGTGCCAGCAGCTTAGCGCGCAGGGGTGGTGAAAAACTGTTTTTT.

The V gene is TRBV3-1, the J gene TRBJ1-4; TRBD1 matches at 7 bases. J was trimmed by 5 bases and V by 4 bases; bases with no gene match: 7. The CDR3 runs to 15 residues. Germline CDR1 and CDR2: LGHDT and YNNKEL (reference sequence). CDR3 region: CASSRPGTANEKLFF. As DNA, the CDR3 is TGTGCCAGCAGCCGCCCGGGGACAGCAAATGAAAAACTGTTTTTT.

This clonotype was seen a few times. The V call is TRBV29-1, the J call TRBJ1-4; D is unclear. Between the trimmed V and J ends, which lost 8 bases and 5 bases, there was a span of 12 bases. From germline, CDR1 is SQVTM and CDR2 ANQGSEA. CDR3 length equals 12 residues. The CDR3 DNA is TGCAGCTGGAAGGGAACAAATGAAAAACTGTTTTTT. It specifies CSWKGTNEKLFF.

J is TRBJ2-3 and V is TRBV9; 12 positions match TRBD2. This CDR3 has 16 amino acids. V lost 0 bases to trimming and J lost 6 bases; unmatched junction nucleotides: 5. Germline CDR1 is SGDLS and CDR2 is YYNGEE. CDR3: CASSVGLAGVVDTQYF. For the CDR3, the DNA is TGTGCCAGCAGCGTAGGACTAGCGGGAGTCGTCGATACGCAGTATTTT.

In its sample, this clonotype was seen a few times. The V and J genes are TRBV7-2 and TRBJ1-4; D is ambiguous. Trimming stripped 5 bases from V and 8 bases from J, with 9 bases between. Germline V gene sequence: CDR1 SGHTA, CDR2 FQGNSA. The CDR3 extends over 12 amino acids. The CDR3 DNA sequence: TGTGCCAGCAGCCTCCCCCTCGAAAAACTGTTTTTT. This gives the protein CASSLPLEKLFF.

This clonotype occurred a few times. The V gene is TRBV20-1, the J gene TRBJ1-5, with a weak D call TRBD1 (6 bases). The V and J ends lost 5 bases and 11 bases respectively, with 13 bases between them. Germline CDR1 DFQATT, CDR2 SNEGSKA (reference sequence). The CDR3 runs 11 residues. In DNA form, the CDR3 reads TGCAGTGCTCAATCACAGGGAGCCCAGCATTTT. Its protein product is CSAQSQGAQHF.

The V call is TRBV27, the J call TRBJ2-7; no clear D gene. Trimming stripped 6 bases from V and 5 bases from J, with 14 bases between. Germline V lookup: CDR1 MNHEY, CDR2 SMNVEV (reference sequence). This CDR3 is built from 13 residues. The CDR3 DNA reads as TGTGCCAGCAGCCACTCCTCTGCTAACGAGCAGTACTTC. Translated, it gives CASSHSSANEQYF.

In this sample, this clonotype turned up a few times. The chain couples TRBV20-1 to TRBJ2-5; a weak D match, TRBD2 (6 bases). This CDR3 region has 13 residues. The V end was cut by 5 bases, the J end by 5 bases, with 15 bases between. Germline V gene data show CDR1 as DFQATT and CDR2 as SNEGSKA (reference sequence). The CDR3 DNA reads TGCAGTGCTCCCGACGGGGGTTTGGAGACCCAGTACTTC. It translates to CSAPDGGLETQYF.

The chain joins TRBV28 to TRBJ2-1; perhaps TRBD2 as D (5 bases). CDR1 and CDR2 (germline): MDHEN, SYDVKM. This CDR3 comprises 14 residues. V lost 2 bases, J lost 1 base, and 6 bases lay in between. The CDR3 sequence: CASSLGESYNEQFF. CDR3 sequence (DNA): TGTGCCAGCAGTTTAGGGGAGTCCTACAATGAGCAGTTCTTC. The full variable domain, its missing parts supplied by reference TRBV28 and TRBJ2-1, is DVKVTQSSRYLVKRTGEKVFLECVQDMDHENMFWYRQDPGLGLRLIYFSYDVKMKEKGDIPEGYSVSREKKERFSLILESASTNQTSMYLCASSLGESYNEQFFGPGTRLTVL.

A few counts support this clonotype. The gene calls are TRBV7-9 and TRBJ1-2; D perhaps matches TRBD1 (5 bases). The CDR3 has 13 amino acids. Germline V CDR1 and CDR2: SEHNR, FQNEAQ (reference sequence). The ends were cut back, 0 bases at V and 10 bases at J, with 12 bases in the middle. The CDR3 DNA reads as TGTGCCAGCAGCTTAGCGGGAACGGGGCCCTACACCTTC. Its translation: CASSLAGTGPYTF.

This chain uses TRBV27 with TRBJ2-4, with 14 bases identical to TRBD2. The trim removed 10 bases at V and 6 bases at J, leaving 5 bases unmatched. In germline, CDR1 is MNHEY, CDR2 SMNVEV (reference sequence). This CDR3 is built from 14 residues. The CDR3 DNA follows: TGTGCCACCTCAGGGACTAGCGGGGGAAACATTCAGTACTTC. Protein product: CATSGTSGGNIQYF.

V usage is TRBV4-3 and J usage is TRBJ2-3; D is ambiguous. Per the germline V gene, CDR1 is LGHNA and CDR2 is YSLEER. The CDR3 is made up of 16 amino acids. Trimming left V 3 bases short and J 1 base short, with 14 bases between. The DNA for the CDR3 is TGCGCCAGCAGCCATTCCCCTTCCATCGGCACAGATACGCAGTATTTT. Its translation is CASSHSPSIGTDTQYF.

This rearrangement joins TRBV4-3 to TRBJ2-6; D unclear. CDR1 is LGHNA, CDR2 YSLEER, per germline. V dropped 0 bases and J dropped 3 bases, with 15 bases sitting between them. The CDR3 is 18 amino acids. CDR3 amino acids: CASSQEWRTVDGANVLTF. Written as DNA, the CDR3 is TGCGCCAGCAGCCAAGAGTGGAGAACGGTCGATGGGGCCAACGTCCTGACTTTC.

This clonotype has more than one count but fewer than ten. CDR3 sequence: CASSLDLASEMVVTGELFF. The DNA for the CDR3 is TGTGCCAGCAGCTTAGACTTGGCTAGCGAGATGGTTGTCACCGGGGAGCTGTTTTTT. V is TRBV7-9 and J is TRBJ2-2, with TRBD2 as a possible D gene (6 bases). The V end lost 1 base, the J end lost 4 bases, and 22 bases lay between the germline ends. Looked up from germline, CDR1 is SEHNR and CDR2 is FQNEAQ (reference sequence). The CDR3 has 19 residues.

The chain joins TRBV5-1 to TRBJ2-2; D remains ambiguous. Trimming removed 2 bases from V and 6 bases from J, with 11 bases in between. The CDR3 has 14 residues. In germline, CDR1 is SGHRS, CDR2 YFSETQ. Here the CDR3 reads CASSFDEGPGELFF. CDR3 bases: TGCGCCAGCAGCTTTGACGAAGGTCCCGGGGAGCTGTTTTTT.

As DNA, the CDR3 is TGCGCCAGCACTCCAAGCCCGGGACTAGGGGTTGAGCAGTTCTTC. Protein: CASTPSPGLGVEQFF. The chain is built from TRBV4-1 and TRBJ2-1, with 8 bases fitting TRBD2. The V gene end was trimmed by 7 bases and the J gene end by 9 bases; junction bases not matched to a gene: 14. Germline V gene data show CDR1 as MGHRA and CDR2 as YSYEKL. This CDR3 has 15 residues.

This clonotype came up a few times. The CDR3 coding sequence is TGCGCCAGCCACCGGGGCTCCTACAATGAGCAGTTCTTC. Protein sequence: CASHRGSYNEQFF. The chain uses TRBV5-1 and TRBJ2-1; perhaps TRBD2 as D (5 bases). The germline gives CDR1 SGHRS, CDR2 YFSETQ. This CDR3 has 13 amino acids. V shed 7 bases and J shed 0 bases, with 8 bases lying between them.